The 29 T cell receptor beta chains given below trace back to one sample, sequenced in a study of blood T cell repertoires in COVID-19. Profiled with immunoSEQ multiplex PCR; TCRdb holds only in-frame clones, not every one. The sample includes 240,000 or so clones, around 85% of them seen just once. Sequenced material: peripheral blood. The receptors here all came from a woman aged 80 or over with acute or convalescent COVID-19.

This chain links TRBV13 with TRBJ2-5, with 8 positions matching TRBD1. This CDR3 has 15 amino acids. CDR1 and CDR2 (germline): PRHDT, FYEKMQ (reference sequence). The V and J ends lost 1 base and 5 bases, in that order; junction bases with no gene match: 6. In DNA, the CDR3 is TGTGCCAGCAGCTTAGCTCCAACAGGGGGGGAGACCCAGTACTTC. Translation gives CASSLAPTGGETQYF.

The J gene is TRBJ2-1, the V gene TRBV11-1; 9 bases agree with TRBD1. The J segment lost 7 bases and the V segment lost 4 bases, leaving 5 bases of the junction unmatched. The germline CDR1 and CDR2 sequences are SGHAT and FQDESV (reference sequence). CDR3 length equals 14 residues. The CDR3 DNA reads as TGTGCCAGCAGCTCTGCGGACAGGGGAAATGAGCAGTTCTTC. This gives the protein CASSSADRGNEQFF.

The chain recombines TRBV6-2 or TRBV6-3 with TRBJ2-3; TRBD2 aligns across 11 bases. Germline V gives CDR1 MNHEY, CDR2 SVGEGT. The J segment lost 2 bases and the V segment lost 6 bases, leaving 10 bases of the junction unmatched. The CDR3 sequence is 17 residues long. The CDR3 bases are TGTGCCAGCAGCCGACCGGGACTAGCGGCTGACACAGATACGCAGTATTTT. It yields the protein CASSRPGLAADTDTQYF.

This clone was seen just once. The chain uses TRBV3-1 (or the pseudogene TRBV3-2) and TRBJ1-1; possibly TRBD1 for D (5 bases). Germline CDR1 reads LGHDT; CDR2 reads YNNKEL (reference sequence). The ends were cut back, 6 bases at V and 0 bases at J, with 11 bases in the middle. The CDR3 runs 14 residues. The CDR3 coding sequence is TGTGCCAGCAGGGGGCGGGACTTGAACACTGAAGCTTTCTTT. Translating gives CASRGRDLNTEAFF.

The chain combines TRBV19 with TRBJ1-1; the match to TRBD1 covers 8 bases. Trimming took 11 bases from V and 13 from J; bases not matched to a gene: 15. This CDR3 has 12 residues. Germline CDR1 is LNHDA and CDR2 is SQIVND (reference sequence). CDR3 sequence: CAPGQEAHVDFF. CDR3 DNA sequence: TGTGCCCCGGGACAGGAGGCACATGTCGATTTCTTT. Full variable domain (remainder filled in from reference TRBV19 and TRBJ1-1): DGGITQSPKYLFRKEGQNVTLSCEQNLNHDAMYWYRQDPGQGLRLIYYSQIVNDFQKGDIAEGYSVSREKKESFPLTVTSAQKNPTAFYLCAPGQEAHVDFFGQGTRLTVV.

This clone was recorded a few times. The V gene is TRBV19, the J gene TRBJ1-1, with D hard to call. The germline V and J ends were trimmed by 3 bases and 2 bases, with 22 bases remaining between them. The length of the CDR3 is 18 residues. CDR1 is LNHDA, CDR2 SQIVND, per germline (reference sequence). The CDR3 DNA reads TGTGCCAGTAGTATTCAGCTCAGAGGAGGAACCGTTAACACTGAAGCTTTCTTT. This gives the protein CASSIQLRGGTVNTEAFF.

The chain is built from TRBV10-3 and TRBJ2-1; TRBD2 matches 13 bases. Germline assignment: CDR1 ENHRY and CDR2 SYGVKD. The V and J ends lost 6 bases and 3 bases, in that order; junction bases with no gene match: 8. CDR3 size: 17 residues. CDR3 nucleotide sequence: TGTGCCATCAGCCGCACTAGCGGGGGGGCGTTCTACAATGAGCAGTTCTTC. Its protein is CAISRTSGGAFYNEQFF.

This chain uses TRBV14 with TRBJ1-6; D call uncertain. Germline V CDR1 and CDR2: SGHDN, FVKESK. This CDR3 is built from 15 residues. The V end was cut by 6 bases, the J end by 7 bases, with 16 bases between. The CDR3 nucleotides are TGTGCCAGCAGTTACAGCGCGGGGTGGAATTCACCCCTCCACTTT. Translation gives CASSYSAGWNSPLHF.

This rearrangement joins TRBV9 to TRBJ2-7, with a possible D match to TRBD2 (6 bases). CDR1 and CDR2 (germline): SGDLS, YYNGEE. The length of the CDR3 is 14 residues. V was shortened by 4 bases and J by 3 bases, with 14 bases between the two germline ends. CDR3 region: CASSSGDSFYEQYF. The CDR3 region has the DNA TGTGCCAGCAGCTCCGGGGACTCCTTCTACGAGCAGTACTTC.

The chain links TRBV15 to TRBJ2-3, with TRBD1 identical over 8 bases. The CDR3 covers 15 residues. J gave up 1 base and V 5 bases, and 5 bases lay outside the gene matches. Germline CDR1 and CDR2: LNHNV and YYDKDF (reference sequence). The CDR3 DNA is TGTGCCACCAGCCGCCCGGGACAGGGCACAGATACGCAGTATTTT. It translates to CATSRPGQGTDTQYF.

This chain uses TRBV28 with TRBJ2-7, with D perhaps TRBD2 (7 bases). The CDR3 extends over 16 amino acids. Germline lookup yields CDR1 MDHEN and CDR2 SYDVKM. The V end lost 6 bases, the J end lost 3 bases, and 21 bases lay between the germline ends. This CDR3 reads CASRRGGASGGYEQYF. The CDR3 DNA follows: TGTGCCAGCAGACGAGGGGGGGCTAGCGGAGGCTACGAGCAGTACTTC.

This chain joins TRBV2 and TRBJ1-1; D remains ambiguous. V shed 2 bases and J shed 6 bases, with 10 bases lying between them. This CDR3 is built from 13 residues. Germline CDR1 is SNHLY and CDR2 is FYNNEI. CDR3 coding DNA: TGTGCCAGCAGTGAATTGATGGCCTCTGAAGCTTTCTTT. Its protein product is CASSELMASEAFF.

This clone was observed a handful of times. The V gene is TRBV10-1, the J gene TRBJ2-7, with unresolved D. The CDR3 totals 17 residues. Looked up from germline, CDR1 is WNHNN and CDR2 is SYGVQD (reference sequence). V dropped 4 bases and J dropped 0 bases, with 19 bases sitting between them. CDR3 DNA sequence: TGCGCCAGCAGTGTCTCCCGGTCGGTACCGAGCTCCTACGAGCAGTACTTC. Its translation: CASSVSRSVPSSYEQYF.

To note about this clone: This may come from a read error, since a much larger clone is one base off. Other DNA sequences from this sample encode an identical CDR3 as well. The chain is built from TRBV7-3 and TRBJ2-2; 7 nucleotides agree with TRBD2. The V gene's germline CDR1 is SGHTA and CDR2 FQGTGA. CDR3 length: 18 residues. After removal of 2 bases from V and 2 bases from J, the junction contained 11 bases not matched to a gene. CDR3 bases: TGTGCCAGCAGCTTAGGCGCTAGCGGAGGCCTTAACACCGGGGAGCTGTTTTTT. Encoded protein: CASSLGASGGLNTGELFF.

This chain uses TRBV11-2 with TRBJ1-2; the D gene is possibly TRBD1 (5 bases). Germline-derived CDR1 and CDR2 are SGHAT and FQNNGV. This CDR3 contains 13 residues. V was clipped by 5 bases and J by 3 bases, with 10 bases between them. CDR3 sequence reads: CASSQAGDYGYTF. The CDR3 nucleotides read TGTGCCAGCAGCCAAGCGGGGGACTATGGCTACACCTTC.

The chain carries TRBV11-3 and TRBJ2-1, with TRBD2 identical over 7 bases. The V gene's germline CDR1 is SGHNT and CDR2 YENEEA. This CDR3 spans 16 amino acids. V dropped 1 base and J dropped 0; count of bases not matched to a gene: 3. CDR3 region: CASSLGGGPSYNEQFF. CDR3 bases: TGTGCCAGCAGCTTAGGCGGGGGTCCCTCCTACAATGAGCAGTTCTTC.

The chain combines TRBV18 with TRBJ1-6, with a possible D match to TRBD1 (6 bases). Per germline, CDR1 KGHSH and CDR2 LQKENI. The CDR3 contains 15 residues. Trimming took off 3 bases at V and 7 bases at J, with 13 bases between the two ends. CDR3 sequence (DNA): TGTGCCAGCTCACCTTCGGGGACACAAAATTCACCCCTCCACTTT. Amino acid sequence: CASSPSGTQNSPLHF.

J is TRBJ1-4 and V is TRBV28; TRBD1 agrees at 11 bases. This CDR3 is 16 amino acids long. The germline gives CDR1 MDHEN, CDR2 SYDVKM. Unmatched junction bases numbered 8, after V lost 4 bases and J lost 7 bases. This chain's CDR3 is CASSSNGQGAGEKLFF. The CDR3 bases are TGTGCCAGCAGTTCAAATGGACAGGGGGCAGGTGAAAAACTGTTTTTT.

The gene calls are TRBV9 and TRBJ1-2, with D possibly matching TRBD1 (5 bases). The length of the CDR3 is 15 residues. Germline CDR1 SGDLS, CDR2 YYNGEE. V lost 3 bases and J lost 8, with 20 bases in between. The CDR3 nucleotides read TGTGCCAGCAGCGGTCTCTCGACGGTCTGGGGCGGCTACACCTTC. This codes for CASSGLSTVWGGYTF.

The chain is built from TRBV29-1 and TRBJ1-2; 8 bases align to TRBD1. The CDR3 length is 13 residues. With 6 bases clipped from V and 6 bases from J, the junction kept 9 bases outside the gene matches. Germline V gives CDR1 SQVTM, CDR2 ANQGSEA. CDR3 sequence reads: CSVGQGEGNGYTF. DNA of the CDR3: TGCAGCGTCGGACAGGGCGAGGGGAATGGCTACACCTTC.

This CDR3 reads CASSQERDRAQETQYF. CDR3 nucleotides: TGTGCCAGCAGCCAAGAGAGAGACAGGGCCCAAGAGACCCAGTACTTC. The chain employs TRBV14 and TRBJ2-5; 7 nucleotides agree with TRBD1. The CDR3 consists of 16 residues. V lost 0 bases, J lost 1 base, and 5 bases stayed unmatched. Germline lookup yields CDR1 SGHDN and CDR2 FVKESK.

CDR3 amino acids: CASSGQVQETQYF. Here the CDR3 DNA reads TGCGCCAGCAGCGGTCAGGTACAAGAGACCCAGTACTTC. This sequence joins TRBV5-1 and TRBJ2-5; D not certain. The CDR3 has 13 residues. V lost 4 bases and J 2 bases, leaving 9 bases between the germline ends. The germline V gene has CDR1 SGHRS and CDR2 YFSETQ.

This chain links TRBV5-1 with TRBJ1-5; no clear D. CDR1 SGHRS and CDR2 YFSETQ come from the germline V gene. V lost 2 bases and J 1 base, leaving 10 bases between the germline ends. The CDR3 length is 15 residues. The CDR3: CASSFKGGSNQPQHF. The DNA of the CDR3 is TGCGCCAGCAGCTTCAAGGGAGGGAGCAATCAGCCCCAGCATTTT.

This chain connects TRBV7-9 to TRBJ1-3; D is undetermined. Trimming left V 5 bases short and J 8 bases short, with 7 bases between. CDR1 and CDR2 from the germline V gene are SEHNR and FQNEAQ (reference sequence). This CDR3 spans 11 amino acids. For the CDR3, the DNA is TGTGCCAGCAGCCTCTCTGACACCATATATTTT. Its translation: CASSLSDTIYF.

A remark on this clone: The same CDR3 is also encoded by other DNA sequences in this sample. V is TRBV2 and J is TRBJ1-1; 9 bases are a match to TRBD1. Germline V gives CDR1 SNHLY, CDR2 FYNNEI. The V gene end was trimmed by 5 bases and the J gene end by 4 bases; junction bases not matched to a gene: 2. This CDR3 region has 13 residues. The CDR3, as DNA: TGTGCCAGCAGTCGGACAGGGGTCACTGAAGCTTTCTTT. Encoded protein: CASSRTGVTEAFF.

This chain joins TRBV27 and TRBJ2-7; TRBD2 aligns across 10 bases. The CDR3 covers 14 residues. V dropped 10 bases and J dropped 1; count of bases not matched to a gene: 7. Germline V CDR1 and CDR2: MNHEY, SMNVEV (reference sequence). The CDR3 reads CATHRTSGSYEQYF. The CDR3 DNA reads as TGTGCCACCCACCGGACTAGCGGATCCTACGAGCAGTACTTC.

The rearrangement joins TRBV18 to TRBJ2-3, with D maybe TRBD2 (5 bases). Trimming cost V 1 base and J 4 bases, with 9 bases left between them. The germline CDR1 and CDR2 sequences are KGHSH and LQKENI. The CDR3 is 14 amino acids. The CDR3 reads CASSPRDSADTQYF. CDR3 DNA: TGTGCCAGCTCACCACGGGATAGCGCAGATACGCAGTATTTT.

The chain has TRBV6-5 and TRBJ2-1; D call uncertain. The CDR3 is 14 residues long. Germline loops: CDR1 MNHEY, CDR2 SVGAGI. Trimming shortened V by 2 bases and J by 0 bases, and 5 bases separated the two germline ends. The CDR3 loop reads CASSYHSSYNEQFF. DNA for the CDR3: TGTGCCAGCAGTTACCACAGCTCCTACAATGAGCAGTTCTTC.

V is TRBV19 and J is TRBJ1-4; TRBD1 is a possible D gene (5 bases). The ends were cut back, 5 bases at V and 6 bases at J, with 16 bases in the middle. The germline gives CDR1 LNHDA, CDR2 SQIVND (reference sequence). The CDR3 has 15 amino acids. The chain's CDR3 is CASSSVFDSYEKLFF. For the CDR3, the DNA is TGTGCCAGTAGTTCTGTTTTCGACAGCTATGAAAAACTGTTTTTT. The whole variable domain, remainder taken from reference TRBV19 and TRBJ1-4, is DGGITQSPKYLFRKEGQNVTLSCEQNLNHDAMYWYRQDPGQGLRLIYYSQIVNDFQKGDIAEGYSVSREKKESFPLTVTSAQKNPTAFYLCASSSVFDSYEKLFFGSGTQLSVL.